Reported below is one TCR beta chain. The specificity of this receptor is unknown. Qualities for individual bases were not recorded, and no much larger clone is one base off. This entry is derived from a study of shared clonotypes between healthy human individuals (dated by TCRdb to the early 2020s). In the study overall: Three men and two women, aged 18 to 49 years, made up the cohort. For each donor, three plates each were used for CD4 naive and CD4 memory, two plates were used for CD8 naive, and one plate was used for CD8 memory. To estimate repertoire size and how much clonotype sharing occurs between individuals, the study deeply sequenced the blood TCR repertoires of several healthy adults. To increase sequencing depth and limit assay-specific biases, TCR repertoire library preparation and sequencing were carried out by different laboratories using diverse techniques. Leukapheresis yielded between about 0.94 and 8.9 billion PBMCs per donor. The study at large found these results: Because the study included a small number of donors, the genetic and exposure-history diversity represented was limited. Sampling was restricted to blood, and TCR repertoires in tissues likely differ from the TCR repertoires found in blood. Pairwise subsampling led to the expectation that sequencing depth would affect the degree of clonotype sharing among donors. Rarefaction of sorted-subset datasets indicated incomplete sequencing despite the large sequencing depth. Compared with non-shared clonotypes, the clonotypes found in all four sorted-subset donors had higher generation probabilities. When several donors were compared, the shared fraction of clonotypes was about 5% for naive CD4, less than 4% for naive CD8, roughly 2.3% for memory CD4, and 0.35% to 0.4% for memory CD8. Naive subsets generally had larger estimated clonotype richness than memory subsets did.

The CDR3 sequence holds 14 residues, the cysteine and phenylalanine included. This entry keeps only the CDR3 DNA: 42 bases, framed from base 1. As encoded in the germline V gene, CDR1 is SGHAT while CDR2 is FQNNGV. Trimming at the junction amounts to 0 bases on V and 2 bases on J, and the germline ends lie 8 bases apart. For the CD8 naive samples, CD45RO-negative cells were positively selected for CCR7, yielding a CD45RA+CCR7+ population from which TemRA cells were excluded. Healthy HIV-negative adults with no recently reported acute infections or vaccinations were included as donors. Every donor was a Caucasian adult living in Nashville, Tennessee, USA. Blood was collected by leukapheresis, and PBMCs were isolated by Ficoll-Histopaque density gradient centrifugation and then cryopreserved in liquid nitrogen vapor phase. Purity and quantity of every magnetically sorted T cell population were checked by analytical flow cytometry. From each sorted fraction, genomic DNA was isolated and quantified by UV absorbance on a Nanodrop 2000c.

Using the deep immunoSEQ assay, multiplex PCR amplified TCR CDR3 regions from genomic DNA. Extracted genomic DNA from each cell subset was spread evenly across all wells of several immunoSEQ 96-well plates, with each plate serving as a replicate. For sorted subsets, 150 to 250 ng of genomic DNA, equivalent to roughly 30,000 T cell genomes, went into each replicate PCR. The purified libraries were quantified using a Qubit 3.0 fluorometer, sized with a Bioanalyzer 2100, and then quantified again using the KAPA Library Quantification kit. A separate single-read 150-cycle Illumina NextSeq 550 flow cell was used to sequence each immunoSEQ 96-well plate. On the study's bioinformatics: Because only junctional sequences without quality scores were contained in the immunoSEQ output, filtering matching that applied to full-length reads could not be performed. To assign V/J genes and CDR3, sequences were annotated using PyIR, a Python wrapper for IgBLAST v1.9, with IMGT germline references. Reads with weak V/J assignments (E-value above 1e-6), missing CDR3, stop codons, out-of-frame junctions, or ambiguous translated residues were removed. A V3J clonotype was defined by an identical inferred V gene, J gene, and CDR3 amino acid sequence. Percentage overlap between repertoires was calculated by dividing the number of shared unique clonotypes by the size of the smaller repertoire. Repertoire richness was assessed with RTK rarefaction, the Chao1 estimator, and Recon v2.1 estimates of unobserved clonotypes. For all TCRbeta clonotypes obtained by the gDNA method from a few donors, generation probabilities were computed with OLGA. TCRdb limited this immuneACCESS table to in-frame rearrangements with V and J called. A share of clones is missing; checked studies link under half to unresolved V genes, and the rest is unexplained. That table gives V, J and clone size, and the DNA gave D and trimming. Here the sample has about 820,000 clones; about 91% occur a single time. The ten largest clones take up 24% of the sample.

Specimen: naive CD8+ T cells sorted from blood. Read against the paper, the sample's cell subset or site label means: CD45RA+CCR7+. Rearrangement joined TRBV11-2 to TRBJ2-7, with the D gene not confidently named. The sequence derives from a young man in good health. The bases are TGTGCCAGCAGCTTAGATCCGGCAGCCTACGAGCAGTACTTC. This encodes CASSLDPAAYEQYF.